One sample yielded the 26 T cell receptor beta chains listed below, sequenced in a study of blood T cell repertoires in COVID-19. The table came from immunoSEQ multiplex PCR; TCRdb's copy has only in-frame clones and leaves some out. The data contain 200,000 to 300,000 clones, 85% to 90% of them singletons. Sequences were obtained from peripheral blood. The receptors were sampled from a woman aged 40-49 years who had recovered from COVID-19.

The chain joins TRBV18 to TRBJ2-5, with 12 bases aligning to TRBD1. The ends lost 5 bases at V and 7 bases at J; junction bases unmatched: 8. The CDR3 covers 15 residues. CDR1 KGHSH and CDR2 LQKENI come from the germline V gene. In DNA, the CDR3 is TGTGCCAGCTCAACTACGGGACAGGGGGCCGGGACCCAGTACTTC. Translated, it gives CASSTTGQGAGTQYF.

The rearrangement uses TRBV19 and TRBJ1-2; D unresolved. This CDR3 is 15 amino acids long. Germline loops: CDR1 LNHDA, CDR2 SQIVND (reference sequence). Trimming removed 2 bases from V and 4 bases from J, with 14 bases in between. The CDR3 is CASSIIGRFGYGYTF. CDR3 bases: TGTGCCAGTAGTATAATCGGCAGGTTTGGCTATGGCTACACCTTC. Combining the CDR3 with reference TRBV19 and TRBJ1-2 gives the whole variable domain DGGITQSPKYLFRKEGQNVTLSCEQNLNHDAMYWYRQDPGQGLRLIYYSQIVNDFQKGDIAEGYSVSREKKESFPLTVTSAQKNPTAFYLCASSIIGRFGYGYTFGSGTRLTVV.

As DNA, the CDR3 is TGTGCCAGCAGCGTAGGGGGTACAGGGGGCAACGACAATGAGCAGTTCTTC. Its protein product is CASSVGGTGGNDNEQFF. The chain carries TRBV9 and TRBJ2-1; TRBD1 agrees at 9 bases. J lost 5 bases, V lost 0 bases, and 9 bases had no gene match. Per germline, CDR1 SGDLS and CDR2 YYNGEE. The CDR3 has 17 amino acids. Complete variable domain (other parts from reference TRBV9 and TRBJ2-1): DSGVTQTPKHLITATGQRVTLRCSPRSGDLSVYWYQQSLDQGLQFLIQYYNGEERAKGNILERFSAQQFPDLHSELNLSSLELGDSALYFCASSVGGTGGNDNEQFFGPGTRLTVL.

The chain links TRBV4-3 to TRBJ1-1; D remains ambiguous. The CDR3 sequence is 15 residues long. Per the germline V gene, CDR1 is LGHNA and CDR2 is YSLEER. V gave up 0 bases and J gave up 1 base, with 9 bases separating them. This chain's CDR3 is CASSQEISQNTEAFF. For the CDR3, the DNA is TGCGCCAGCAGCCAAGAGATAAGCCAGAACACTGAAGCTTTCTTT.

The V gene is TRBV7-9, the J gene TRBJ1-3, with a possible D match to TRBD1 (6 bases). The CDR3 totals 15 residues. Germline CDR1 is SEHNR and CDR2 is FQNEAQ (reference sequence). Between the trimmed V and J ends, which lost 6 bases and 4 bases, there was a span of 16 bases. The CDR3 here is CASSRPQGLGNTIYF. In DNA form, the CDR3 reads TGTGCCAGCAGTAGACCGCAGGGGCTCGGAAACACCATATATTTT.

The chain has TRBV7-9 and TRBJ1-5, with a tentative D call TRBD1 (5 bases). Looked up from germline, CDR1 is SEHNR and CDR2 is FQNEAQ (reference sequence). V was trimmed by 5 bases and J by 2 bases, leaving 13 bases between them. The CDR3 length is 15 residues. For the CDR3, the DNA is TGTGCCAGCAGCCCGGGACTGTGGGGCAATCAGCCCCAGCATTTT. Translating it yields CASSPGLWGNQPQHF.

Turning to this clone: Sequence at one end of the junction differs from germline and may be a read error. The V and J genes are TRBV6-6 and TRBJ2-1; possible D gene TRBD1, 5 bases. The CDR3 covers 15 residues. The germline V gene encodes CDR1 MNHNY and CDR2 SVGAGI (reference sequence). The CDR3 here is CASSDSWEGVNEQFF. CDR3 sequence (DNA): TGTGCCAGCAGTGACTCTTGGGAAGGGGTAAATGAGCAGTTCTTC.

The CDR3 DNA is TGTGCCAGTAAAAGCGGGGGGGCTTACAATGAGCAGTTCTTC. Protein: CASKSGGAYNEQFF. V usage is TRBV27 and J usage is TRBJ2-1; 10 bases fit TRBD2. Unmatched junction bases numbered 6, after V lost 9 bases and J lost 4 bases. CDR1 and CDR2 from the germline V gene are MNHEY and SMNVEV (reference sequence). This CDR3 spans 14 amino acids.

V and J are TRBV6-6 and TRBJ1-6; D is uncertain. The CDR3 sequence is 15 residues long. Per germline, CDR1 MNHNY and CDR2 SVGAGI (reference sequence). Trimming took 4 bases from V and 0 from J, leaving 7 bases between them. The CDR3 nucleotides read TGTGCCAGCAGTTCCATCAGCTCCTATAATTCACCCCTCCACTTT. This encodes CASSSISSYNSPLHF.

The chain employs TRBV9 and TRBJ2-2; D may be TRBD2 (6 bases). This CDR3 is 15 amino acids long. Between the trimmed V and J ends, which lost 4 bases and 4 bases, there was a span of 14 bases. Germline CDR1 SGDLS, CDR2 YYNGEE. This chain's CDR3 is CASSLRDAGTGELFF. In DNA form, the CDR3 reads TGTGCCAGCAGCCTGCGGGACGCGGGCACCGGGGAGCTGTTTTTT.

Here the CDR3 DNA reads TGTGCCAGCAGTTACGTAAACATCCTCTTGCCCCAGCATTTT. This gives the protein CASSYVNILLPQHF. The chain recombines TRBV6-2 or TRBV6-3 with TRBJ1-5; D unclear. Germline CDR1 MNHEY, CDR2 SVGEGT. Trimming removed 2 bases from V and 9 bases from J, with 14 bases in between. This CDR3 comprises 14 residues.

The chain couples TRBV12-2 to TRBJ1-5; TRBD1, the table's D call, was not compared with the DNA. TRBV12-2 is a documented pseudogene. The CDR3 length is 14 residues. The DNA for the CDR3 is TGTGCAAGTCCCAGGAAAGGGGTCGGTCAGCCCCAGCATTTT. Its translation is CASPRKGVGQPQHF.

This chain uses TRBV4-3 with TRBJ2-3; 7 bases are shared with TRBD1. Germline-derived CDR1 and CDR2 are LGHNA and YSLEER. This CDR3 comprises 17 residues. Trimming at V came to 0 bases and at J to 0 bases, leaving 6 bases not matched to a gene. The chain's CDR3 is CASSQDIRGPSTDTQYF. CDR3 bases: TGCGCCAGCAGCCAAGATATTAGGGGGCCTAGCACAGATACGCAGTATTTT.

This rearrangement joins TRBV21-1 to TRBJ1-6; no check of the table's D call, TRBD1, against the DNA was made. TRBV21-1 counts as a pseudogene. The CDR3 totals 16 residues. CDR3 in DNA: TGTGCCAGCAGCTTGGGCAGGGGCTCCTATAATTCACCCCTCCACTTT. Its translation is CASSLGRGSYNSPLHF.

The V gene is TRBV5-4, the J gene TRBJ1-1, with a tentative D call TRBD1 (6 bases). The V gene's germline CDR1 is SGHNT and CDR2 YYREEE (reference sequence). V was shortened by 1 base and J by 0 bases, with 16 bases between the two germline ends. The CDR3 spans 17 residues. The CDR3 protein is CASSLLRQESMNTEAFF. The CDR3 DNA is TGTGCCAGCAGCTTGTTAAGACAGGAGTCTATGAACACTGAAGCTTTCTTT.

The chain couples TRBV6-5 to TRBJ1-2, with 10 bases fitting TRBD1. The trim removed 8 bases at V and 8 bases at J, leaving 14 bases unmatched. This CDR3 is 15 amino acids long. Germline CDR1 MNHEY, CDR2 SVGAGI. For the CDR3, the DNA is TGTGCCAGCCTAGGGAGACAGGGGGCTCCTGGCGGCTACACCTTC. Translating it yields CASLGRQGAPGGYTF.

V gene TRBV7-9 combines with J gene TRBJ1-4, with unresolved D. Trimming shortened V by 1 base and J by 5 bases, and 5 bases separated the two germline ends. This CDR3 region has 13 residues. In germline, CDR1 is SEHNR, CDR2 FQNEAQ (reference sequence). The CDR3 DNA follows: TGTGCCAGCAGCTTAGGCGGGAATGAAAAACTGTTTTTT. As protein: CASSLGGNEKLFF.

The rearrangement links TRBV10-1 to TRBJ1-1; possibly TRBD1 for D (6 bases). Germline V lookup: CDR1 WNHNN, CDR2 SYGVQD (reference sequence). Trimming took 6 bases from V and 7 from J, leaving 21 bases between them. The length of the CDR3 is 15 residues. CDR3 bases: TGCGCCAGCAGCGAGGACAGAGAGGGGGAGGGTGAAGCTTTCTTT. Translating gives CASSEDREGEGEAFF.

The rearrangement uses TRBV19 and TRBJ1-5, with D possibly being TRBD1 (5 bases). The CDR3 is 13 residues long. The germline V gene has CDR1 LNHDA and CDR2 SQIVND (reference sequence). Trimming took 4 bases from V and 10 from J, leaving 14 bases between them. The CDR3 DNA reads TGTGCCAGTAGTAGGGGGGATCCCTTACCCCAGCATTTT. Translated: CASSRGDPLPQHF.

This rearrangement joins TRBV7-3 to TRBJ1-2; D might be TRBD1 (5 bases). The CDR3 covers 13 residues. The germline V gene has CDR1 SGHTA and CDR2 FQGTGA. Trimming cost V 5 bases and J 8 bases, with 15 bases left between them. CDR3 region: CASSHGQGSGYTF. In nucleotides, the CDR3 is TGTGCCAGCAGCCACGGCCAGGGAAGCGGCTACACCTTC.

Only one count was recorded for this clone. J is TRBJ2-1 and V is TRBV30, with 7 bases aligning to TRBD2. The germline V gene encodes CDR1 GTSNPN and CDR2 SVGIG (reference sequence). This CDR3 is 14 amino acids long. V lost 4 bases and J lost 4; bases outside the gene matches: 7. In DNA, the CDR3 is TGTGCCTGGATATCGCGCGGGAGATACAATGAGCAGTTCTTC. Its protein is CAWISRGRYNEQFF.

The CDR3 loop is CASSYSRDGYTF. Written as DNA, the CDR3 is TGTGCCAGCAGTTACTCGCGGGATGGCTACACCTTC. This rearrangement joins TRBV6-5 to TRBJ1-2, with no clear D. Germline CDR1 MNHEY, CDR2 SVGAGI. Trimming cost V 0 bases and J 6 bases, with 5 bases left between them. This CDR3 is 12 amino acids long.

V usage is TRBV5-5 and J usage is TRBJ2-1; D possibly corresponds to TRBD2 (6 bases). There are 17 residues in the CDR3. CDR1 is SGHKS and CDR2 is YYEKEE in the germline V gene (reference sequence). The V end lost 0 bases, the J end lost 4 bases, and 17 bases lay between the germline ends. DNA of the CDR3: TGTGCCAGCAGCTTGGCAGCGGGTTGGGCCTCATACAATGAGCAGTTCTTC. Translation: CASSLAAGWASYNEQFF. Drawing the rest from reference TRBV5-5 and TRBJ2-1, the complete variable domain is DAGVTQSPTHLIKTRGQQVTLRCSPISGHKSVSWYQQVLGQGPQFIFQYYEKEERGRGNFPDRFSARQFPNYSSELNVNALLLGDSALYLCASSLAAGWASYNEQFFGPGTRLTVL.

The chain is built from TRBV27 and TRBJ1-5; 8 bases map to TRBD1. CDR1 and CDR2 (germline): MNHEY, SMNVEV (reference sequence). The CDR3 length is 13 residues. The ends lost 8 bases at V and 6 bases at J; junction bases unmatched: 6. In nucleotides, the CDR3 is TGTGCCAGCGGCAGGGGGCGCGGTCAGCCCCAGCATTTT. Its protein product is CASGRGRGQPQHF.

This clone has only one observation. The CDR3 coding sequence is TGTGCCAGCAGCCAGGGGGCCAATGGAAACACCATATATTTT. Translating gives CASSQGANGNTIYF. V gene TRBV3-1 (or the pseudogene TRBV3-2) combines with J gene TRBJ1-3, with D possibly matching TRBD1 (6 bases). CDR3 length: 14 amino acids. Germline V gene sequence: CDR1 LGHDT, CDR2 YNNKEL (reference sequence). V dropped 3 bases and J dropped 3 bases, with 9 bases sitting between them.

J is TRBJ2-1 and V is TRBV27; maybe TRBD2 (5 bases). Deletions cut 4 bases from V and 3 bases from J, with 13 bases between. This CDR3 is built from 15 residues. The V gene's germline CDR1 is MNHEY and CDR2 SMNVEV (reference sequence). CDR3 bases: TGTGCCAGCAGTTCGGACTCGCCCATCTACAATGAGCAGTTCTTC. This translates into CASSSDSPIYNEQFF.